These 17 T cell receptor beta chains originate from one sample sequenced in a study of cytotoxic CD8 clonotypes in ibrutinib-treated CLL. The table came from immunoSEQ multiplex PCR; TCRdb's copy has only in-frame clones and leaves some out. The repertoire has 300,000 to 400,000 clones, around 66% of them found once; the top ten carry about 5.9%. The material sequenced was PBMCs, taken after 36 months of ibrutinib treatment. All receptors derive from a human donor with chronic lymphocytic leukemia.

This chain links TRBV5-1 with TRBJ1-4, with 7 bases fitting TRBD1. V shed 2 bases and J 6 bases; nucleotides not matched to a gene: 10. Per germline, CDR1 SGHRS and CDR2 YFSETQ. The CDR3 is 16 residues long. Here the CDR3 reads CASSFARGGLDEKLFF. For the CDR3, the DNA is TGCGCCAGCAGCTTTGCCAGAGGGGGCCTCGATGAAAAACTGTTTTTT. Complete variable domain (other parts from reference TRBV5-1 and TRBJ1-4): KAGVTQTPRYLIKTRGQQVTLSCSPISGHRSVSWYQQTPGQGLQFLFEYFSETQRNKGNFPGRFSGRQFSNSRSEMNVSTLELGDSALYLCASSFARGGLDEKLFFGSGTQLSVL.

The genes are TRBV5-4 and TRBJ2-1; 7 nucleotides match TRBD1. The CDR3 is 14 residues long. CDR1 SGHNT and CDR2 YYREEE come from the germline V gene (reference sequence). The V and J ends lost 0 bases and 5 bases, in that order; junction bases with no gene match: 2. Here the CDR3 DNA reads TGTGCCAGCAGCTTGGGGACAGGTAACAATGAGCAGTTCTTC. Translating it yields CASSLGTGNNEQFF.

The CDR3 region is CASSLVLGGGTDTQYF. The CDR3 coding sequence is TGCGCCAGCAGCTTGGTACTTGGGGGCGGTACAGATACGCAGTATTTT. V gene TRBV5-1 combines with J gene TRBJ2-3, with TRBD1 as a possible D gene (6 bases). Germline V CDR1 and CDR2: SGHRS, YFSETQ. The V end lost 0 bases, the J end lost 3 bases, and 14 bases lay between the germline ends. The CDR3 is made up of 16 amino acids. Full variable domain (missing parts from reference TRBV5-1 and TRBJ2-3): KAGVTQTPRYLIKTRGQQVTLSCSPISGHRSVSWYQQTPGQGLQFLFEYFSETQRNKGNFPGRFSGRQFSNSRSEMNVSTLELGDSALYLCASSLVLGGGTDTQYFGPGTRLTVL.

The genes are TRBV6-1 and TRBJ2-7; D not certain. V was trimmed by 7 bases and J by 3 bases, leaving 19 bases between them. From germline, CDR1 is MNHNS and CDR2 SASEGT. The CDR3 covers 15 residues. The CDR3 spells CASILTANAFYEQYF. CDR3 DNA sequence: TGTGCCAGCATACTCACAGCGAACGCTTTCTACGAGCAGTACTTC.

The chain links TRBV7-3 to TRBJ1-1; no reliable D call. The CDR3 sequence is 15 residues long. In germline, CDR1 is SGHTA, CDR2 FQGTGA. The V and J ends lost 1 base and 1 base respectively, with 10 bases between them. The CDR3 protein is CASSLMVGENTEAFF. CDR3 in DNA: TGTGCCAGCAGCTTAATGGTCGGGGAGAACACTGAAGCTTTCTTT.

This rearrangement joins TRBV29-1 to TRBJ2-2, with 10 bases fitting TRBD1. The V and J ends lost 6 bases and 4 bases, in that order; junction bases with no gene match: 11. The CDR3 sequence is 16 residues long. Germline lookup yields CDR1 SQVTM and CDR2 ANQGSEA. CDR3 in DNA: TGCAGCGTGGGTGACGGACAGGGGGTAGCCACCGGGGAGCTGTTTTTT. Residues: CSVGDGQGVATGELFF.

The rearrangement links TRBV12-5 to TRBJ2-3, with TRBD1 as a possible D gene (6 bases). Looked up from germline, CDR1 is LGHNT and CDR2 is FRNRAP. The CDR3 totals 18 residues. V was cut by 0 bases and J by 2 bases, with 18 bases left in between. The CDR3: CASGLVTGRGAHTDTQYF. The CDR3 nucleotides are TGTGCTAGTGGTTTGGTAACAGGGCGAGGGGCCCACACAGATACGCAGTATTTT.

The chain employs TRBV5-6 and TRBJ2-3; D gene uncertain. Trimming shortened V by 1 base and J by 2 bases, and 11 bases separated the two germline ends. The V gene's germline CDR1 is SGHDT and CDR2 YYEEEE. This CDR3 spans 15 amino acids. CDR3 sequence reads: CASSLSTAPTDTQYF. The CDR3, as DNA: TGTGCCAGCAGCTTGTCGACTGCGCCCACAGATACGCAGTATTTT.

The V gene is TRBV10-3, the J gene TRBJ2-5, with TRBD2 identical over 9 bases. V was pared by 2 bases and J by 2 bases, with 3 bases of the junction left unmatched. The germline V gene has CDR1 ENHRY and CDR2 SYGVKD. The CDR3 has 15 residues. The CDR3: CAISESLAGQETQYF. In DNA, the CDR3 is TGTGCCATCAGTGAGAGCCTAGCGGGACAAGAGACCCAGTACTTC.

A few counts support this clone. In nucleotides, the CDR3 is TGTGCCAGCAGCTTATCACGGACAGGGTTTCCGTGGAGCTCCTACGAGCAGTACTTC. It yields the protein CASSLSRTGFPWSSYEQYF. The chain combines TRBV7-2 with TRBJ2-7; 8 positions agree with TRBD1. Trimming took 2 bases from V and 0 from J; bases not matched to a gene: 15. The CDR3 length is 19 residues. Germline assignment: CDR1 SGHTA and CDR2 FQGNSA. Full variable domain (remainder filled in from reference TRBV7-2 and TRBJ2-7): GAGVSQSPSNKVTEKGKDVELRCDPISGHTALYWYRQSLGQGLEFLIYFQGNSAPDKSGLPSDRFSAERTGGSVSTLTIQRTQQEDSAVYLCASSLSRTGFPWSSYEQYFGPGTRLTVT.

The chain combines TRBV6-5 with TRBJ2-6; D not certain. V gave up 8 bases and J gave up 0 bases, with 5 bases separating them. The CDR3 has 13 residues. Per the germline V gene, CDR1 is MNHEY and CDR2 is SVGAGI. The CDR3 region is CASSYSGANVLTF. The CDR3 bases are TGTGCCAGCTCATACTCTGGGGCCAACGTCCTGACTTTC.

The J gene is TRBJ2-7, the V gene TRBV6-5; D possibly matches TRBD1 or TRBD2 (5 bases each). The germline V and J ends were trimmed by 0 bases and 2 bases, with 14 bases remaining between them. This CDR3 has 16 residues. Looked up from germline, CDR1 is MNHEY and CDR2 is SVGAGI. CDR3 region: CASSYSGYGGAYEQYF. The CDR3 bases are TGTGCCAGCAGTTACTCGGGATATGGGGGAGCCTACGAGCAGTACTTC.

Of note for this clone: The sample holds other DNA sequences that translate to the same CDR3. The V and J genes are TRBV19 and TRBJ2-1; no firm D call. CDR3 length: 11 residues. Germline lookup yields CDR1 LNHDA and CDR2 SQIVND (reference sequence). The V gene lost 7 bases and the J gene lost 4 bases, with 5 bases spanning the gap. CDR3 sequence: CASTQYNEQFF. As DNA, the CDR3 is TGTGCCAGTACGCAATACAATGAGCAGTTCTTC.

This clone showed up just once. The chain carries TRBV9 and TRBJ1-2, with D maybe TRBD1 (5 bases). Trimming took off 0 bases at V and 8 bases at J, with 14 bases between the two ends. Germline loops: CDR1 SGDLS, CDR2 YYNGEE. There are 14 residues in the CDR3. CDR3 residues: CASSVEQGSRGYTF. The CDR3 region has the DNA TGTGCCAGCAGCGTAGAGCAGGGTAGTCGAGGCTACACCTTC.

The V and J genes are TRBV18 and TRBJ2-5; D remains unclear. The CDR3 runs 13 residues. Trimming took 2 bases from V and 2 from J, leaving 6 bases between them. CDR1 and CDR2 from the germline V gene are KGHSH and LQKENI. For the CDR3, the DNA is TGTGCCAGCTCACCAACTGGACAAGAGACCCAGTACTTC. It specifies CASSPTGQETQYF.

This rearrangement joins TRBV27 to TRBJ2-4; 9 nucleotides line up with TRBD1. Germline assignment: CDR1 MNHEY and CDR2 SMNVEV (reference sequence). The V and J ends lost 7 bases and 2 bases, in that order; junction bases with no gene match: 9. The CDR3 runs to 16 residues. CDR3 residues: CASMVRQGVTKNIQYF. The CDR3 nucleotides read TGTGCCAGCATGGTCCGACAGGGGGTGACCAAAAACATTCAGTACTTC.

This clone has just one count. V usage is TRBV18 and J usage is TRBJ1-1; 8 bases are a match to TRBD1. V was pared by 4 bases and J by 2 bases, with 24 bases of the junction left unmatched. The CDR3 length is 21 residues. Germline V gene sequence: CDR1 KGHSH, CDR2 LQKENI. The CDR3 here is CASSRPGRQFVGDRGNTEAFF. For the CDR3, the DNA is TGTGCCAGCTCACGTCCCGGAAGACAGTTTGTTGGCGACAGGGGAAACACTGAAGCTTTCTTT.